This T cell receptor beta chain was identified in a study of cytomegalovirus exposure and HLA in healthy donors. Findings and limits, study-wide: For TCR beta chains, V- and J-gene trimming was later linked to a missense DCLRE1C variant. Within a later analysis, the majority of CMV-associated TCR beta chains appeared HLA-restricted. Exclusion as indistinguishable affected some V segments, including TRBV6-2 and TRBV6-3.

It was with 60 Vbeta and 13 Jbeta primers that the PCR ran. Some clones are missing from TCRdb's copy, which holds only in-frame ones; the method was immunoSEQ multiplex PCR. The sample lists around 140,000 clones, 78% occurring once. Points on this clone: Its antigen is as yet unknown.

This CDR3 comprises 14 residues. V gave up 6 bases and J gave up 4 bases, with 16 bases separating them. Germline CDR1 is SGHAT and CDR2 is FQNNGV. The source of this sequence is a woman between 18 and 29 years old in good health and CMV-seropositive. This chain links TRBV11-2 with TRBJ2-7; D unclear. The sequenced material came from PBMCs. This CDR3 is CASSPRVLVYEQYF. In DNA, the CDR3 is TGTGCCAGCAGTCCCCGGGTCCTAGTATACGAGCAGTACTTC.